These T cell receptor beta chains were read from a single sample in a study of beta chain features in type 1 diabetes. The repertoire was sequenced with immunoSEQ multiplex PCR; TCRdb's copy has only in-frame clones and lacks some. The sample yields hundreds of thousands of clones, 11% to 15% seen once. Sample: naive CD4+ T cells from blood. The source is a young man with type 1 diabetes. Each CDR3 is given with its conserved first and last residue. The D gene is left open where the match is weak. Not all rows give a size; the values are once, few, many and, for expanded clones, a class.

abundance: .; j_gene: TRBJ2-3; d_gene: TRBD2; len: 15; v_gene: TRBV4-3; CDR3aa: CASSHLTGTTDTQYF; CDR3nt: TGCGCCAGCAGCCACCTGACGGGGACTACGGATACGCAGTATTTT
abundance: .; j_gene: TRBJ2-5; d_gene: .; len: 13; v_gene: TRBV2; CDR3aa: CASSLTGLETQYF; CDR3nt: TGTGCCAGCTCTCTAACAGGGTTAGAGACCCAGTACTTC
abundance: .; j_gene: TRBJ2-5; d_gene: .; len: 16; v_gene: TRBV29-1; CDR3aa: CSGPSCRVFWGETQYF; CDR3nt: TGCAGCGGTCCAAGTTGCCGGGTCTTTTGGGGAGAGACCCAGTACTTC
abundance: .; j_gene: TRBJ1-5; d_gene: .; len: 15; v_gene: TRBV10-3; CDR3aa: CAISAGDPRNQPQHF; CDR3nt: TGTGCCATCAGTGCTGGAGACCCACGCAATCAGCCCCAGCATTTT
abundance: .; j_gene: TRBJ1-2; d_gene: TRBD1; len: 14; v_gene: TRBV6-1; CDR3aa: CASRVSGTDYGYTF; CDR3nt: TGTGCCAGCAGGGTCTCCGGGACAGACTATGGCTACACCTTC
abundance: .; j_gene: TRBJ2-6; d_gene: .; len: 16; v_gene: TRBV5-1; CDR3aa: CASSSYRISGANVLTF; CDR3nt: TGCGCCAGCAGCTCTTACAGGATTTCTGGGGCCAACGTCCTGACTTTC
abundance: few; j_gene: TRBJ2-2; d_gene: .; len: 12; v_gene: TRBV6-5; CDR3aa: CASSQGTGELFF; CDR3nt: TGTGCCAGCAGCCAGGGTACCGGGGAGCTGTTTTTT
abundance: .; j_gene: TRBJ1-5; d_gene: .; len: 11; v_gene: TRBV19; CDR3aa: CAGPNGQPQHF; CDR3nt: TGTGCCGGCCCTAACGGGCAGCCCCAGCATTTT
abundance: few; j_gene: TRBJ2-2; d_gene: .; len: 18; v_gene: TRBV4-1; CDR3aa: CASSHPPLGTANTGELFF; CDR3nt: TGCGCCAGCAGCCACCCACCCCTGGGGACCGCGAACACCGGGGAGCTGTTTTTT
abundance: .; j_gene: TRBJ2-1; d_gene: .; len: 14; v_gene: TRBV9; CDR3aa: CASGWGSSYSEQFF; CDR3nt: TGTGCCAGCGGGTGGGGGAGCTCCTACAGTGAGCAGTTCTTC
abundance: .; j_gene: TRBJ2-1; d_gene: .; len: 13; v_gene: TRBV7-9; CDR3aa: CASSLGAYNEQFF; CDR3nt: TGTGCCAGCAGCTTAGGGGCGTACAATGAGCAGTTCTTC
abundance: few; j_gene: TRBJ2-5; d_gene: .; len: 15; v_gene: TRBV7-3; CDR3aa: CASSPRGLYQETQYF; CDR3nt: TGTGCCAGCAGCCCACGTGGACTGTACCAAGAGACCCAGTACTTC
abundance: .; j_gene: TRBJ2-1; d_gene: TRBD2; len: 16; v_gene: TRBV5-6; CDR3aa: CASSLVAGRGYNEQFF; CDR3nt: TGTGCCAGCAGCTTGGTTGCGGGGAGGGGATACAATGAGCAGTTCTTC
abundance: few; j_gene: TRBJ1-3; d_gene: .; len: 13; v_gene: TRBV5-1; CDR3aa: CASSLDVQGAIYF; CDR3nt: TGCGCCAGCAGCTTGGATGTCCAGGGAGCCATATATTTT
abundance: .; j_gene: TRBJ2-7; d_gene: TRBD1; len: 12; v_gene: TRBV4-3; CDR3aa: CASSRGQGEQYF; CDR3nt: TGCGCCAGCAGCCGTGGACAGGGAGAGCAGTACTTC
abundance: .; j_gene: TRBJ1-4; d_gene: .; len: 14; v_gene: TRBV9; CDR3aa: CASSVGQGYEKLFF; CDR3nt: TGTGCCAGCAGCGTAGGGCAGGGGTATGAAAAACTGTTTTTT
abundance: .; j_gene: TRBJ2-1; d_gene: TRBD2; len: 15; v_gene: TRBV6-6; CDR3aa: CATRTGLAGSHEQFF; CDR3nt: TGTGCCACCAGAACTGGACTAGCGGGTTCACACGAGCAGTTCTTC
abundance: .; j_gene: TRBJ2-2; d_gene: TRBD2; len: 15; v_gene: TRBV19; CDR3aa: CASASGGRYTGELFF; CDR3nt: TGTGCCAGTGCCAGCGGGGGCCGGTACACCGGGGAGCTGTTTTTT
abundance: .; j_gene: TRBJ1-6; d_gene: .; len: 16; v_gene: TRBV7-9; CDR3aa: CASSSPPGPLNSPLHF; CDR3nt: TGTGCCAGCAGCTCCCCCCCAGGTCCCCTTAATTCACCCCTCCACTTT
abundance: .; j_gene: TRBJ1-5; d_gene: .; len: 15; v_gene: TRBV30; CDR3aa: CAWSVLGTPNQPQHF; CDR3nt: TGTGCCTGGAGTGTACTCGGGACACCCAATCAGCCCCAGCATTTT
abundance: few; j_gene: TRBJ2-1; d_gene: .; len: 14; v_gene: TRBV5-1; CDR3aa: CASSLLTSRNEQFF; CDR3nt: TGCGCCAGCAGCTTGCTCACCAGTCGCAATGAGCAGTTCTTC
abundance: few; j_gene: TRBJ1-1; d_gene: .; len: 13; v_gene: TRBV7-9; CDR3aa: CASSPVAGTEAFF; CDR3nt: TGTGCCAGCAGCCCGGTGGCGGGCACTGAAGCTTTCTTT
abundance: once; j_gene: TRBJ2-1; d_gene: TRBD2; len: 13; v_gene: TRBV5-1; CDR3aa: CASSLESGGEQFF; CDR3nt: TGCGCCAGCAGCTTGGAATCGGGGGGTGAGCAGTTCTTC
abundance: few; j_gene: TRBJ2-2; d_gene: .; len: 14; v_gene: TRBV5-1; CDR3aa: CASSLAGNTGELFF; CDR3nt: TGCGCCAGCAGCTTGGCTGGGAACACCGGGGAGCTGTTTTTT